This T cell receptor (beta chain) stems from a study of regulatory T cells in long-lasting Graves disease. As for time point: newly diagnosed GD, antithyroid drugs for less than 3 months. There was RNA extracted from PBMCs, and the TCR library was made from it. CDR3 regions were amplified by Arm-PCR using iRepertoire HTBI primers to build TCR beta libraries. MiXCR was run by TCRdb on the multiplex PCR reads, yielding one entry per CDR3 protein. The top ten clones hold roughly 10% of a sample with 400,000 to 550,000 distinct CDR3 sequences, 16% of them seen once. V dropped 5 bases and J dropped 4 bases, with 11 bases sitting between them. Germline values: CDR1 MNHEY, CDR2 SMNVEV (reference sequence). The CDR3 runs 13 residues. This clonotype was found many times. These data also featured in a second study, about T cells in Graves' hyperthyroidism and ophthalmopathy. That work contributes: Graves' hyperthyroidism showing no ophthalmopathy progression within 18 months was considered stable. Researchers found most expanded thyroid clonotypes above 0.001 in blood as well.

The sequence derives from a woman aged 25 to 39 with Graves disease. The V call is TRBV27, the J call TRBJ1-1, with no clear D. Sample: peripheral blood mononuclear cells (PBMCs), taken at new diagnosis, from a patient treated with antithyroid drugs. The CDR3 region is CASSAELFTEAFF. The CDR3 DNA follows: TGTGCCAGCAGTGCGGAATTATTCACTGAAGCTTTCTTT.